The clone carrying this T cell receptor beta chain was recorded many times. TCRdb re-analysed the reads in MiXCR, keeping a single row per CDR3 protein. The sample carries roughly 600,000 distinct CDR3 sequences, 20% to 30% recorded once. The CDR3 runs 12 residues. V gave up 3 bases and J gave up 4 bases, with 4 bases separating them. Germline V gives CDR1 SNHLY, CDR2 FYNNEI. The data derive from a study of T cell repertoires in cytomegalovirus infection. Sequences were obtained from CD8+ T cells from PBMCs. The J gene is TRBJ2-1, the V gene TRBV2; D gene ambiguous. The TCR sequence derives from a human donor in good health (CMV status not recorded). Some clones in this sample may be carry-over from other donors' samples. CDR3 protein: CASSDLYNEQFF. CDR3 in DNA: TGTGCCAGCAGTGACCTATACAATGAGCAGTTCTTC.